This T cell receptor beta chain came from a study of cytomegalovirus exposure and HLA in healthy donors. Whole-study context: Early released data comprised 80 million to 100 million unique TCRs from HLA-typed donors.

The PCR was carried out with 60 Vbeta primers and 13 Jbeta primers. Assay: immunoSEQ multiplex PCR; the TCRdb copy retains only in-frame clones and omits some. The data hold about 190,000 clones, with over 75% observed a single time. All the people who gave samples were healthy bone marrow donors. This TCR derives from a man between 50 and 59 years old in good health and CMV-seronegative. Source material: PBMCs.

Here the CDR3 reads CASSRDTFSYEQYF. The CDR3 bases are TGTGCCAGCAGCCGTGACACCTTCTCCTACGAGCAGTACTTC. The J gene is TRBJ2-7, the V gene TRBV5-5; D gene unclear. The CDR3 has 14 amino acids. The V gene's germline CDR1 is SGHKS and CDR2 YYEKEE (reference sequence). Trimming removed 4 bases at V and 0 bases at J, with 11 bases between.